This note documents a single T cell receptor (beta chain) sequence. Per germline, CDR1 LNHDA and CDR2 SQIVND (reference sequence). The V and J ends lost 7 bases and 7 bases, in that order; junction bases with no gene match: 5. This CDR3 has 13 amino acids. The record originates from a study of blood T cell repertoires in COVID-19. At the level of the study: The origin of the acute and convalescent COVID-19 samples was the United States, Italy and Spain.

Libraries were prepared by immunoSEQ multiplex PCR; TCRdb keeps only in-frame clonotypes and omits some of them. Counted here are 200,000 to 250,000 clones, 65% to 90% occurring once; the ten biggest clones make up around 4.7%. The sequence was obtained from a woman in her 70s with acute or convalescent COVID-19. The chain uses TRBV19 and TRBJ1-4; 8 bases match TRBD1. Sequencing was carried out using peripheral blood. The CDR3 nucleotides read TGTGCCAGTATAGGACAGGGACTTGAAAAACTGTTTTTT. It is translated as CASIGQGLEKLFF. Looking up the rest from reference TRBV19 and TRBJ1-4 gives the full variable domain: DGGITQSPKYLFRKEGQNVTLSCEQNLNHDAMYWYRQDPGQGLRLIYYSQIVNDFQKGDIAEGYSVSREKKESFPLTVTSAQKNPTAFYLCASIGQGLEKLFFGSGTQLSVL.